This T cell receptor beta chain is drawn from a study of blood T cell repertoires in COVID-19. At the level of the study: Samples of COVID-19 (acute and convalescent) were obtained from the United States, Italy and Spain. Sample material is recorded as cDNA or gDNA derived from T cells, B-cell-depleted T cells, or PBMCs.

Germline values: CDR1 SGHTA, CDR2 FQGNSA. This CDR3 has 16 residues. Trimming removed 4 bases from V and 7 bases from J, with 20 bases in between. In the study's own analysis: Reference gene primer amplification gave nucleated cell count estimates. Method: immunoSEQ multiplex PCR; TCRdb's copy keeps in-frame clones and lacks some. The DNA was the basis for D and trimming; V, J and clone size are from that table. The sample carries tens of thousands of clones, 75% to 90% recorded once. This receptor was obtained from a man under 40 with acute or convalescent COVID-19. The rearrangement joins TRBV7-2 to TRBJ2-1; D remains unclear. The sequencing sample was made of peripheral blood. In nucleotides, the CDR3 is TGTGCCAGCAGCTCGCCGGTTGCCCTACTGGAGAATGAGCAGTTCTTC. It is translated as CASSSPVALLENEQFF.